These 17 T cell receptor beta chains share one sample of origin, sequenced in a study of PD-1 blockade in classical Hodgkin lymphoma. Assay: immunoSEQ multiplex PCR; the TCRdb copy retains only in-frame clones and omits some. The sample contains tens of thousands of clones, 75% to 90% of which appear only once. Every patient relapsed after autologous stem cell transplantation, and brentuximab vedotin exposure varied. Sample: peripheral blood mononuclear cells (PBMCs), taken at baseline. These receptors originate from a human donor with classical Hodgkin lymphoma.

The rearrangement links TRBV7-6 to TRBJ2-1, with D unclear. Trimming removed 1 base from V and 6 bases from J, with 10 bases in between. The CDR3 has 14 residues. Germline V gene lookup returns CDR1 SGHVS and CDR2 FNYEAQ. The CDR3 region is CASSLEVQVNEQFF. CDR3 bases: TGTGCCAGCAGCTTAGAAGTTCAGGTCAATGAGCAGTTCTTC.

The rearrangement joins TRBV25-1 to TRBJ2-5, with a possible D match to TRBD1 (5 bases). Between the trimmed V and J ends, which lost 3 bases and 0 bases, there was a span of 14 bases. CDR1 and CDR2 (germline): MGHDK, SYGVNS. This CDR3 has 16 residues. CDR3 in DNA: TGTGCCAGCAGTGATGGGGCATCCCATTACCAAGAGACCCAGTACTTC. This gives the protein CASSDGASHYQETQYF.

This sequence joins TRBV19 and TRBJ2-5, with D possibly matching TRBD1 (5 bases). The CDR3 runs 13 residues. The germline V gene encodes CDR1 LNHDA and CDR2 SQIVND (reference sequence). V lost 9 bases, J lost 5 bases, and 16 bases lay in between. The CDR3 DNA sequence: TGTGCCAGCGCCGACAGAGCGAGGGAGACCCAGTACTTC. It specifies CASADRARETQYF.

The chain employs TRBV19 and TRBJ2-7; D is perhaps TRBD2 (5 bases). CDR1 is LNHDA and CDR2 is SQIVND in the germline V gene (reference sequence). V gave up 4 bases and J gave up 7 bases, with 11 bases separating them. There are 12 residues in the CDR3. The CDR3 region is CASSRTPGEQYF. The CDR3 bases are TGTGCCAGTAGTAGAACCCCGGGAGAGCAGTACTTC. The variable domain in full, completed from reference TRBV19 and TRBJ2-7, reads DGGITQSPKYLFRKEGQNVTLSCEQNLNHDAMYWYRQDPGQGLRLIYYSQIVNDFQKGDIAEGYSVSREKKESFPLTVTSAQKNPTAFYLCASSRTPGEQYFGPGTRLTVT.

The rearrangement links TRBV7-9 to TRBJ2-3; D gene ambiguous. Germline V gives CDR1 SEHNR, CDR2 FQNEAQ (reference sequence). The CDR3 has 13 amino acids. Trimming took off 0 bases at V and 5 bases at J, with 6 bases between the two ends. The CDR3 protein is CASSLAAGDTQYF. The DNA for the CDR3 is TGTGCCAGCAGCTTAGCAGCAGGAGATACGCAGTATTTT.

This clone was seen only once. This rearrangement joins TRBV18 to TRBJ2-6; D call uncertain. Trimming removed 4 bases from V and 1 base from J, with 14 bases in between. The length of the CDR3 is 17 residues. The germline CDR1 and CDR2 sequences are KGHSH and LQKENI. The CDR3 loop is CASSREAEPSGANVLTF. The CDR3 bases are TGTGCCAGCTCACGAGAGGCAGAACCTTCTGGGGCCAACGTCCTGACTTTC.

The chain combines TRBV27 with TRBJ2-1, with D possibly TRBD2 on 5 matching bases. The germline CDR1 and CDR2 sequences are MNHEY and SMNVEV (reference sequence). This CDR3 has 19 residues. With 5 bases removed from V and 5 bases from J, the gap between germline ends came to 28 bases. CDR3 sequence: CASSPSRTGIPYINNEQFF. Written as DNA, the CDR3 is TGTGCCAGCAGTCCCTCGCGGACGGGGATCCCTTATATAAACAATGAGCAGTTCTTC.

In this sample, this clone turned up once. The rearrangement joins TRBV4-1 to TRBJ2-1; tentative D call: TRBD2 (5 bases). V was clipped by 0 bases and J by 3 bases, with 9 bases between them. CDR1 is MGHRA, CDR2 YSYEKL, per germline. The CDR3 totals 15 residues. CDR3 nucleotide sequence: TGCGCCAGCAGCCAAGAAGGACTCCTCTACAATGAGCAGTTCTTC. The encoded protein is CASSQEGLLYNEQFF.

The chain is built from TRBV29-1 and TRBJ1-2; TRBD1 might be the D (5 bases). With 5 bases removed from V and 4 bases from J, the gap between germline ends came to 23 bases. The CDR3 extends over 16 amino acids. Germline loops: CDR1 SQVTM, CDR2 ANQGSEA. Here the CDR3 DNA reads TGCAGCGTTCATGAACGCCCCGACAGCCGGGGCTATGGCTACACCTTC. Translated: CSVHERPDSRGYGYTF.

V and J are TRBV20-1 and TRBJ2-7; no firm D call. The V gene's germline CDR1 is DFQATT and CDR2 SNEGSKA (reference sequence). The CDR3 is 11 amino acids. Deletions cut 1 base from V and 6 bases from J, with 7 bases between. CDR3 coding DNA: TGCAGTGCTAGAGGAAAGGGCGAGCAGTACTTC. Translated, it gives CSARGKGEQYF.

The CDR3 region is CASSEVIRFPGYTF. CDR3 nucleotides: TGTGCCAGCAGTGAAGTGATCCGTTTCCCCGGCTACACCTTC. V is TRBV6-1 and J is TRBJ1-2; D is uncertain. Germline loops: CDR1 MNHNS, CDR2 SASEGT. Trimming removed 1 base from V and 8 bases from J, with 14 bases in between. The CDR3 sequence is 14 residues long.

CDR3 coding DNA: TGTGCCAGTAGGGAGACAGGGGGCTTTTCCTACAATGAGCAGTTCTTC. Protein: CASRETGGFSYNEQFF. The V call is TRBV19, the J call TRBJ2-1; 10 nucleotides align to TRBD1. The CDR3 spans 16 residues. V gave up 6 bases and J gave up 1 base; unmatched junction bases: 6. Germline loops: CDR1 LNHDA, CDR2 SQIVND (reference sequence).

The chain is built from TRBV19 and TRBJ2-7, with 11 bases fitting TRBD1. J lost 5 bases, V lost 3 bases, and 6 bases had no gene match. The germline V gene has CDR1 LNHDA and CDR2 SQIVND (reference sequence). The CDR3 consists of 15 residues. The DNA for the CDR3 is TGTGCCAGTAGTATCGCTGGACAGGGGGCTGACGAGCAGTACTTC. It is translated as CASSIAGQGADEQYF.

This chain links TRBV6-1 with TRBJ1-5; unclear D gene. CDR3 size: 16 residues. V shed 0 bases and J shed 0 bases, with 9 bases lying between them. Germline CDR1 MNHNS, CDR2 SASEGT. The CDR3 sequence is CASSEAPVYSNQPQHF. Written as DNA, the CDR3 is TGTGCCAGCAGTGAAGCTCCGGTTTATAGCAATCAGCCCCAGCATTTT.

V is TRBV7-9 and J is TRBJ2-2; D is possibly TRBD2 (6 bases). Trimming cost V 4 bases and J 6 bases, with 12 bases left between them. CDR1 and CDR2 from the germline V gene are SEHNR and FQNEAQ (reference sequence). There are 14 residues in the CDR3. CDR3 loop: CASSSAGFAGELFF. The CDR3 DNA sequence: TGTGCCAGCAGCTCAGCGGGTTTCGCCGGGGAGCTGTTTTTT. Combining the CDR3 with reference TRBV7-9 and TRBJ2-2 gives the whole variable domain DTGVSQNPRHKITKRGQNVTFRCDPISEHNRLYWYRQTLGQGPEFLTYFQNEAQLEKSRLLSDRFSAERPKGSFSTLEIQRTEQGDSAMYLCASSSAGFAGELFFGEGSRLTVL.

The V and J genes are TRBV7-8 and TRBJ1-6; TRBD1 matches at 8 bases. This CDR3 comprises 19 residues. CDR1 is SGHVS and CDR2 is FQNEAQ in the germline V gene. J was trimmed by 10 bases and V by 5 bases; bases with no gene match: 22. CDR3 in DNA: TGTGCCAGCAGCGGGGGTGACAGGGGCCCCTTCCGTCCGAACTCACCCCTCCACTTT. Translating gives CASSGGDRGPFRPNSPLHF.

The chain uses TRBV25-1 and TRBJ1-4; D call uncertain. The CDR3 sequence is 15 residues long. V was trimmed by 3 bases and J by 5 bases, leaving 13 bases between them. Germline-derived CDR1 and CDR2 are MGHDK and SYGVNS. For the CDR3, the DNA is TGTGCCAGCAGTGACACGGGCGCGATAAATGAAAAACTGTTTTTT. Protein sequence: CASSDTGAINEKLFF.